The clone carrying this TCR beta chain was seen more than once but under ten times. Its antigen remains unidentified. These data originate in a study of OX40 agonist ivuxolimab in advanced cancers. Study-wide context: Treatment of patients was with ivuxolimab, an agonistic anti-OX40 (CD134) antibody.

Blood specimens came from baseline, cycle 4 day 1, and cycle 7 day 1. Overall study findings and caveats: With doses of 0.1 to 3.0 mg/kg, CD4+ and CD8+ blood T cells had undergone clonal expansion by week 6.

V gave up 4 bases and J gave up 1 base, with 15 bases separating them. CDR1 and CDR2 (germline): MNHEY, SVGAGI. This CDR3 contains 16 residues. The method was immunoSEQ multiplex PCR; TCRdb's version includes in-frame clones alone and lacks a portion of them. The table includes fewer than 90,000 clones, about 89% detected once. The chain recombines TRBV6-5 with TRBJ2-3; D is perhaps TRBD1 (6 bases). The sample consisted of CD4+ or CD8+ T cells sorted from blood, taken in a trial of the OX40 agonist ivuxolimab. The sequence was collected from an adult with an advanced solid tumor such as melanoma, head and neck, liver or kidney cancer. CDR3 region: CASSFDPGGGTDTQYF. The CDR3 DNA follows: TGTGCCAGCAGTTTTGACCCTGGGGGCGGCACAGATACGCAGTATTTT.